The entry that follows covers one T cell receptor (beta chain) sequence. This entry is derived from a study of blood T cell repertoires in COVID-19. Study at large: Samples of COVID-19 (acute and convalescent) were obtained from the United States, Italy and Spain. PBMCs, B-cell-depleted T cells, or T cells were the source of the cDNA or gDNA that made up the material.

How the authors handled the data: For nucleated cells, counts were estimated from reference gene primer amplification. The data were produced by immunoSEQ multiplex PCR, yet TCRdb's version contains in-frame clones alone and is incomplete. From that table come the V and J calls and clone size; the DNA was used to work out D and trimming. Among 250,000 to 350,000 clones listed, about 89% were seen once. From germline, CDR1 is MDHEN and CDR2 SYDVKM. Trimming took 7 bases from V and 6 from J, leaving 16 bases between them. This CDR3 spans 13 amino acids. The sequenced sample consisted of peripheral blood. The sequence was collected from a man aged 30 to 39 with acute or convalescent COVID-19. This chain joins TRBV28 and TRBJ2-7; weak D call: TRBD2 (6 bases). This chain's CDR3 is CASTTGGAGEQYF. The CDR3 coding sequence is TGTGCCAGCACCACCGGCGGGGCTGGCGAGCAGTACTTC. The variable domain in full, completed from reference TRBV28 and TRBJ2-7, reads DVKVTQSSRYLVKRTGEKVFLECVQDMDHENMFWYRQDPGLGLRLIYFSYDVKMKEKGDIPEGYSVSREKKERFSLILESASTNQTSMYLCASTTGGAGEQYFGPGTRLTVT.